One sample yielded the 10 T cell receptor beta chains listed below, sequenced in a study of cytomegalovirus exposure and HLA in healthy donors. The PCR used 60 Vbeta and 13 Jbeta primers. Profiled with immunoSEQ multiplex PCR; TCRdb holds only in-frame clones, not every one. The table has 79,000 or so clones, around 72% seen once. The sequenced material came from PBMCs. These receptors were obtained from a woman aged 40-49 years in good health and CMV-seropositive.

The chain employs TRBV27 and TRBJ2-7; D is possibly TRBD2 (5 bases). This CDR3 is built from 14 residues. Between the trimmed V and J ends, which lost 5 bases and 2 bases, there was a span of 13 bases. Germline V gives CDR1 MNHEY, CDR2 SMNVEV (reference sequence). The CDR3 region is CASSRGYETYEQYF. The CDR3 nucleotides read TGTGCCAGCAGTCGCGGGTACGAAACCTACGAGCAGTACTTC.

There are a few counts of this clone. The chain links TRBV6-5 to TRBJ1-2; a weak D match, TRBD1 (6 bases). The V end was cut by 0 bases, the J end by 5 bases, with 16 bases between. Per germline, CDR1 MNHEY and CDR2 SVGAGI. This CDR3 has 16 amino acids. This CDR3 reads CASSYSILQGWYGYTF. The CDR3 coding sequence is TGTGCCAGCAGTTACTCGATCTTGCAGGGGTGGTATGGCTACACCTTC.

The gene calls are TRBV5-4 and TRBJ2-2; no clear D. In germline, CDR1 is SGHNT, CDR2 YYREEE (reference sequence). The CDR3 totals 12 residues. Trimming cost V 3 bases and J 5 bases, with 5 bases left between them. CDR3 in amino acids: CASSSVTGELFF. The DNA of the CDR3 is TGTGCCAGCAGCTCTGTAACCGGGGAGCTGTTTTTT.

This clone has only a few counts. The genes are TRBV10-3 and TRBJ1-5, with unresolved D. Per germline, CDR1 ENHRY and CDR2 SYGVKD. V lost 4 bases and J 5 bases, leaving 15 bases between the germline ends. This CDR3 contains 15 residues. The CDR3 loop reads CAISAEGQAYQPQHF. The CDR3, as DNA: TGTGCCATCAGTGCGGAGGGCCAGGCCTATCAGCCCCAGCATTTT.

This rearrangement joins TRBV7-6 to TRBJ1-1; D not certain. This CDR3 comprises 15 residues. Germline V gives CDR1 SGHVS, CDR2 FNYEAQ. Trimming removed 2 bases at V and 0 bases at J, with 10 bases between. In nucleotides, the CDR3 is TGTGCCAGCAGCTTATCGTCTGGAGTGAACACTGAAGCTTTCTTT. It codes for CASSLSSGVNTEAFF. Full variable domain (outside the CDR3, taken from reference TRBV7-6 and TRBJ1-1): GAGVSQSPRYKVTKRGQDVALRCDPISGHVSLYWYRQALGQGPEFLTYFNYEAQQDKSGLPNDRFSAERPEGSISTLTIQRTEQRDSAMYRCASSLSSGVNTEAFFGQGTRLTVV.

This sequence joins TRBV29-1 and TRBJ2-2; 7 bases agree with TRBD1. This CDR3 has 14 amino acids. Trimming took 6 bases from V and 0 from J; bases not matched to a gene: 4. Germline lookup yields CDR1 SQVTM and CDR2 ANQGSEA. CDR3 DNA: TGCAGCGTCCTCGGGACAGCGAACACCGGGGAGCTGTTTTTT. Translated, it gives CSVLGTANTGELFF.

CDR3 sequence: CASSPSVAVANEQFF. CDR3 nucleotide sequence: TGTGCCAGCAGCCCCTCGGTAGCGGTAGCCAATGAGCAGTTCTTC. The rearrangement uses TRBV13 and TRBJ2-1; perhaps TRBD2 as D (6 bases). Trimming took 5 bases from V and 6 from J, leaving 17 bases between them. The CDR3 covers 15 residues. From germline, CDR1 is PRHDT and CDR2 FYEKMQ (reference sequence).

This clone was detected only once. V is TRBV10-3 and J is TRBJ1-2, with no clear D. The CDR3 runs 13 residues. The V gene's germline CDR1 is ENHRY and CDR2 SYGVKD. Trimming removed 3 bases from V and 4 bases from J, with 9 bases in between. The CDR3 DNA follows: TGTGCCATCAGTGAAAGTGGCAGCTATGGCTACACCTTC. The encoded protein is CAISESGSYGYTF.

The chain combines TRBV4-2 with TRBJ1-2; D may be TRBD1 (6 bases). With 0 bases removed from V and 2 bases from J, the gap between germline ends came to 16 bases. Germline values: CDR1 LGHNA, CDR2 YNFKEQ. CDR3 size: 17 residues. The CDR3 sequence is CASSQDQKTGVNYGYTF. Here the CDR3 DNA reads TGTGCCAGCAGCCAAGATCAGAAGACAGGCGTAAACTATGGCTACACCTTC.

The chain joins TRBV9 to TRBJ2-3; D ambiguous. The CDR3 runs to 14 residues. V dropped 0 bases and J dropped 2 bases, with 7 bases sitting between them. Germline V lookup: CDR1 SGDLS, CDR2 YYNGEE. CDR3 coding DNA: TGTGCCAGCAGCGTAGCCCAGGTCACAGATACGCAGTATTTT. Its protein is CASSVAQVTDTQYF.